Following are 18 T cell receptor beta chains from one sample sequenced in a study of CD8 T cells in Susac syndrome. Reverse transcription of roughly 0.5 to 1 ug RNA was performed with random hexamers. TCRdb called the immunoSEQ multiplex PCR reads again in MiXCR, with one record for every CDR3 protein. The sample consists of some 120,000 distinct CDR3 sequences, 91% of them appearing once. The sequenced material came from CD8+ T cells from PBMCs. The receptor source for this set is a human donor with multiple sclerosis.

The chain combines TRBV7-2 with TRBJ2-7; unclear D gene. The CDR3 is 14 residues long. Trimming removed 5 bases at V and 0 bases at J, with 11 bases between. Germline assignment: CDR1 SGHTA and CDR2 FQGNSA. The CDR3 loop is CASSPVQPSYEQYF. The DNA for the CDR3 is TGTGCCAGCAGCCCCGTCCAGCCCTCCTACGAGCAGTACTTC.

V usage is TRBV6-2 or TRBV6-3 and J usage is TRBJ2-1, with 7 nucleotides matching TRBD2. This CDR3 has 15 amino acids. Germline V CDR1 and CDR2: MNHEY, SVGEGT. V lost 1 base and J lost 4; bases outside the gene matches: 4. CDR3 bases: TGTGCCAGCAGTTACTTGTGGGAGGGGTACAATGAGCAGTTCTTC. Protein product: CASSYLWEGYNEQFF.

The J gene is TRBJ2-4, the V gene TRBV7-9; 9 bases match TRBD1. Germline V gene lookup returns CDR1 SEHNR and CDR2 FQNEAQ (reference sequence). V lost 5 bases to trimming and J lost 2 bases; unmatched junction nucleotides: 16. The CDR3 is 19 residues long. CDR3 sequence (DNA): TGTGCCAGCAGCCCGAGAAGGACAGGGGCTGGTGGAACCAAAAACATTCAGTACTTC. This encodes CASSPRRTGAGGTKNIQYF.

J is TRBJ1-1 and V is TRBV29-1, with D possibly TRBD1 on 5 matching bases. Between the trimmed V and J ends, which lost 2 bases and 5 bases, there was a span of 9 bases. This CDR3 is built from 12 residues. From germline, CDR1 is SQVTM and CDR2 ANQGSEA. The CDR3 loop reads CSVEMGVTEAFF. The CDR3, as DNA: TGCAGCGTTGAAATGGGGGTTACTGAAGCTTTCTTT.

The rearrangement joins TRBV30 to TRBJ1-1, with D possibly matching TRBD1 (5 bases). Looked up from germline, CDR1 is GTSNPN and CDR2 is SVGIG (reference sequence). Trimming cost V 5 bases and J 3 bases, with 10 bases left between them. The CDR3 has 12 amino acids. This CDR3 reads CAWAGGDTEAFF. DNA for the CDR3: TGTGCCTGGGCCGGGGGGGACACTGAAGCTTTCTTT.

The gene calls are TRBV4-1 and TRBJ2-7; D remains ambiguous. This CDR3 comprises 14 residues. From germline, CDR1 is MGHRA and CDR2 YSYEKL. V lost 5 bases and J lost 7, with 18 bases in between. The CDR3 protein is CASSYSSQSLEQYF. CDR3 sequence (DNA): TGCGCCAGCAGCTATTCGTCGCAGAGCTTGGAGCAGTACTTC.

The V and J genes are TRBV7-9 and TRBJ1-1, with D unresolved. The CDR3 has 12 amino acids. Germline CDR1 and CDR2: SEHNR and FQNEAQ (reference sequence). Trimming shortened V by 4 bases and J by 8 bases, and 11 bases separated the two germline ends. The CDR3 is CASSYGSGEAFF. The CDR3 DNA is TGTGCCAGCAGCTACGGTAGTGGCGAAGCTTTCTTT.

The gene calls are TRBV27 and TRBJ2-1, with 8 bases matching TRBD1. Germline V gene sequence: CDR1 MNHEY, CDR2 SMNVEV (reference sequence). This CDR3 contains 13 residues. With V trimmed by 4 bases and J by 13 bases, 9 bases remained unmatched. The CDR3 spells CASSSQTGEVQFF. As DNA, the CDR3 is TGTGCCAGCAGTTCACAGACAGGGGAGGTTCAGTTCTTC.

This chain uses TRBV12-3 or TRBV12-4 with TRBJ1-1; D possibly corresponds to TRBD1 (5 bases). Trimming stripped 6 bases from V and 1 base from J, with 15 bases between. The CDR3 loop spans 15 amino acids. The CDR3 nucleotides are TGTGCCAGCAGGATGCAGGGAACGGGGAACACTGAAGCTTTCTTT. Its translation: CASRMQGTGNTEAFF.

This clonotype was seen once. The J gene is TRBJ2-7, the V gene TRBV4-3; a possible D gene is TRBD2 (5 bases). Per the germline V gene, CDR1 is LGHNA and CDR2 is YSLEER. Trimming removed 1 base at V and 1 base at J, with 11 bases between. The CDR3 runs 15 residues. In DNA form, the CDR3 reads TGCGCCAGCAGCCAAGTCACCGGGGAATCCTACGAGCAGTACTTC. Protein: CASSQVTGESYEQYF.

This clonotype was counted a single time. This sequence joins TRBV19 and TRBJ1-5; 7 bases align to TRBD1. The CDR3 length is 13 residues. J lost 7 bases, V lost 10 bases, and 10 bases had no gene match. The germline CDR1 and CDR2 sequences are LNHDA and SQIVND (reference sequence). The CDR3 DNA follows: TGTGCCACGGTAACAGGGGTGGGCCAGCCCCAGCATTTT. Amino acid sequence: CATVTGVGQPQHF.

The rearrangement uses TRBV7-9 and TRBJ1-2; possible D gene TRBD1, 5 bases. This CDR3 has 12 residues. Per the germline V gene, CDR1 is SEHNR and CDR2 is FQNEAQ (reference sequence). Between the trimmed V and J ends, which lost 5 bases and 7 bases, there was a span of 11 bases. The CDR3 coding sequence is TGTGCCAGCAGCCTAGAGGACACTGGCTACACCTTC. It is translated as CASSLEDTGYTF. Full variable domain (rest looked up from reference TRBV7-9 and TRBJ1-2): DTGVSQNPRHKITKRGQNVTFRCDPISEHNRLYWYRQTLGQGPEFLTYFQNEAQLEKSRLLSDRFSAERPKGSFSTLEIQRTEQGDSAMYLCASSLEDTGYTFGSGTRLTVV.

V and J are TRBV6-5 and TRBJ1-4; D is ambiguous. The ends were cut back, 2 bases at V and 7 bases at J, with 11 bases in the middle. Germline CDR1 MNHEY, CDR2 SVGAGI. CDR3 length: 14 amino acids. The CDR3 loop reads CASSYGLWSEKLFF. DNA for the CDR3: TGTGCCAGCAGTTACGGGCTATGGAGTGAAAAACTGTTTTTT.

The CDR3 DNA follows: TGCAGCGTTGTGTCCGTTTTCACAGATACGCAGTATTTT. Its translation: CSVVSVFTDTQYF. The chain uses TRBV29-1 and TRBJ2-3; no definite D call. Trimming stripped 4 bases from V and 2 bases from J, with 10 bases between. The CDR3 has 13 amino acids. Germline assignment: CDR1 SQVTM and CDR2 ANQGSEA.

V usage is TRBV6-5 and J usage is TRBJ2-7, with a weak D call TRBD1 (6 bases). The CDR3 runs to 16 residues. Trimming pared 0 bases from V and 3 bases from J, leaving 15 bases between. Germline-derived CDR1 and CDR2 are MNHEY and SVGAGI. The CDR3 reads CASSYSSGTRDYEQYF. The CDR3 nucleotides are TGTGCCAGCAGTTACTCGTCTGGGACACGAGACTACGAGCAGTACTTC.

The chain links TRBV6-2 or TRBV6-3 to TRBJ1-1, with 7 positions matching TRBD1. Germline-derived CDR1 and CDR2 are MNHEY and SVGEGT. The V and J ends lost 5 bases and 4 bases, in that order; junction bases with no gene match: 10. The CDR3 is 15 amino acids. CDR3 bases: TGTGCCAGCAGTCGCGGGGGCAGGGGGACCACTGAAGCTTTCTTT. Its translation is CASSRGGRGTTEAFF.

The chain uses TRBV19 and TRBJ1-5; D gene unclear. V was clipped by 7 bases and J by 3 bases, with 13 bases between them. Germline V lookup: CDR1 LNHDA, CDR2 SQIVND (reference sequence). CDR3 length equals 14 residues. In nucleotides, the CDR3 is TGTGCCAGTAAACAGAATATAATCAATCAGCCCCAGCATTTT. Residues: CASKQNIINQPQHF.

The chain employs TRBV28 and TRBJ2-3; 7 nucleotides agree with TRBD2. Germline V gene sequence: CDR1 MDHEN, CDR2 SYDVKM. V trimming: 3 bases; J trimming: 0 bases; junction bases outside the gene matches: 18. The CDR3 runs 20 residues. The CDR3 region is CASSFPLLAVPGPSTDTQYF. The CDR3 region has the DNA TGTGCCAGCAGTTTTCCCCTCCTAGCGGTACCCGGACCTAGCACAGATACGCAGTATTTT.